Listed here are 8 T cell receptor beta chains from one sample, sequenced in a study of blood T cell repertoires in COVID-19. This table comes from immunoSEQ multiplex PCR, and its TCRdb copy is limited to in-frame clones, with some not included. Among some 150,000 clones, 80% to 90% were seen once, and the ten largest hold 3% to 3.5%. Sequencing input: peripheral blood. These TCRs come from a woman aged 60-70 years with active COVID-19.

The rearrangement links TRBV19 to TRBJ1-5; D remains ambiguous. Trimming cost V 4 bases and J 6 bases, with 13 bases left between them. The CDR3 extends over 14 amino acids. CDR1 and CDR2 from the germline V gene are LNHDA and SQIVND (reference sequence). CDR3 DNA: TGTGCCAGTAGTAACAACCCACGGGGTCAGCCCCAGCATTTT. Its protein is CASSNNPRGQPQHF.

The chain combines TRBV18 with TRBJ2-1; tentative D call: TRBD1 (6 bases). Germline values: CDR1 KGHSH, CDR2 LQKENI. There are 16 residues in the CDR3. Trimming removed 3 bases at V and 9 bases at J, with 21 bases between. CDR3 region: CASSPTRGESGGEQFF. The CDR3 bases are TGTGCCAGCTCACCTACCAGGGGAGAGTCCGGCGGTGAGCAGTTCTTC.

The chain couples TRBV2 to TRBJ2-7, with 10 bases fitting TRBD1. Germline V gene data show CDR1 as SNHLY and CDR2 as FYNNEI. The CDR3 has 15 residues. J lost 5 bases, V lost 5 bases, and 9 bases had no gene match. The CDR3 reads CASSPDRTGGHEQYF. CDR3 DNA sequence: TGTGCCAGCAGTCCCGACCGGACAGGGGGGCACGAGCAGTACTTC.

The chain combines TRBV24-1 with TRBJ2-7; D gene ambiguous. The germline V gene encodes CDR1 KGHDR and CDR2 SFDVKD. V lost 2 bases and J 7 bases, leaving 11 bases between the germline ends. The length of the CDR3 is 13 residues. As DNA, the CDR3 is TGTGCCACCAGTGATTGGGCAGGCAGGGAGCAGTACTTC. Protein sequence: CATSDWAGREQYF.

V and J are TRBV23-1 and TRBJ2-3, with TRBD1 matching over 7 bases. TRBV23-1 is filed as an ORF, its function uncertain. The CDR3 totals 17 residues. With V trimmed by 5 bases and J by 2 bases, 13 bases remained unmatched. CDR3 coding DNA: TGCGCCAGCAGTTCAGGGGACCGGGACAGTAACACAGATACGCAGTATTTT. Translation: CASSSGDRDSNTDTQYF.

The sample holds one count of this clone. This chain links TRBV19 with TRBJ1-1; D is unclear. The germline V and J ends were trimmed by 3 bases and 3 bases, with 8 bases remaining between them. Germline CDR1 is LNHDA and CDR2 is SQIVND (reference sequence). CDR3 length equals 13 residues. CDR3 in amino acids: CASSIWRDTEAFF. The DNA of the CDR3 is TGTGCCAGTAGTATCTGGCGGGACACTGAAGCTTTCTTT.

In its sample, this clone was seen once. The gene calls are TRBV7-2 and TRBJ2-7; D might be TRBD2 (6 bases). Trimming shortened V by 5 bases and J by 2 bases, and 10 bases separated the two germline ends. This CDR3 comprises 13 residues. CDR1 and CDR2 (germline): SGHTA, FQGNSA. CDR3 sequence: CASSPGLTYEQYF. CDR3 bases: TGTGCCAGCAGCCCGGGACTTACCTACGAGCAGTACTTC.

V usage is TRBV7-6 and J usage is TRBJ2-3, with a tentative D call TRBD2 (6 bases). This CDR3 is built from 16 residues. Germline V gives CDR1 SGHVS, CDR2 FNYEAQ. V lost 1 base, J lost 4 bases, and 15 bases lay in between. CDR3 loop: CASSLDTPLAADTQYF. CDR3 bases: TGTGCCAGCAGCTTAGATACCCCTTTAGCGGCAGATACGCAGTATTTT.